The rows below give T cell receptor beta chains drawn from one sample of a study of T-cell memory formation after mild COVID-19. TCRdb passed the 5' RACE reads through MiXCR, listing each CDR3 protein once. The table records 560,000 or so distinct CDR3 sequences, 15% to 20% of them present only once. Sequencing was performed on PBMCs or a T cell subset sorted from them (not recorded which). The receptor set was obtained from an adult woman who had mild COVID-19 (a few samples of this study predate the infection). Cell type and time point are not known. Each CDR3 is given with its conserved first and last residue. Fields, in order: V gene, CDR3 protein.

V: TRBV7-9; CDR3: CASSTQTSGSTDTQYF
V: TRBV12-3/TRBV12-4; CDR3: CASRPGGLGTQYF
V: TRBV6-5; CDR3: CASSPDTGSITDTQYF
V: TRBV27; CDR3: CASSLRVGGYYGYTF
V: TRBV6-6; CDR3: CASSHHLAGSTYNEQFF
V: TRBV7-8; CDR3: CASSLGLAVLADTQYF
V: TRBV5-1; CDR3: CASSDQLAGAESETQYF
V: TRBV9; CDR3: CASSAPWGRSTGELFF
V: TRBV5-6; CDR3: CASTSSGQNSGNTMYF
V: TRBV5-6; CDR3: CASSRTTGVSGNTIYF
V: TRBV7-6; CDR3: CASSSLSSHLSGNTIYF
V: TRBV30; CDR3: CAWSGSSGEDLDTQYF
V: TRBV12-3/TRBV12-4; CDR3: CASSPDSVYGYTF
V: TRBV2; CDR3: CASRTQQGRETEAFF